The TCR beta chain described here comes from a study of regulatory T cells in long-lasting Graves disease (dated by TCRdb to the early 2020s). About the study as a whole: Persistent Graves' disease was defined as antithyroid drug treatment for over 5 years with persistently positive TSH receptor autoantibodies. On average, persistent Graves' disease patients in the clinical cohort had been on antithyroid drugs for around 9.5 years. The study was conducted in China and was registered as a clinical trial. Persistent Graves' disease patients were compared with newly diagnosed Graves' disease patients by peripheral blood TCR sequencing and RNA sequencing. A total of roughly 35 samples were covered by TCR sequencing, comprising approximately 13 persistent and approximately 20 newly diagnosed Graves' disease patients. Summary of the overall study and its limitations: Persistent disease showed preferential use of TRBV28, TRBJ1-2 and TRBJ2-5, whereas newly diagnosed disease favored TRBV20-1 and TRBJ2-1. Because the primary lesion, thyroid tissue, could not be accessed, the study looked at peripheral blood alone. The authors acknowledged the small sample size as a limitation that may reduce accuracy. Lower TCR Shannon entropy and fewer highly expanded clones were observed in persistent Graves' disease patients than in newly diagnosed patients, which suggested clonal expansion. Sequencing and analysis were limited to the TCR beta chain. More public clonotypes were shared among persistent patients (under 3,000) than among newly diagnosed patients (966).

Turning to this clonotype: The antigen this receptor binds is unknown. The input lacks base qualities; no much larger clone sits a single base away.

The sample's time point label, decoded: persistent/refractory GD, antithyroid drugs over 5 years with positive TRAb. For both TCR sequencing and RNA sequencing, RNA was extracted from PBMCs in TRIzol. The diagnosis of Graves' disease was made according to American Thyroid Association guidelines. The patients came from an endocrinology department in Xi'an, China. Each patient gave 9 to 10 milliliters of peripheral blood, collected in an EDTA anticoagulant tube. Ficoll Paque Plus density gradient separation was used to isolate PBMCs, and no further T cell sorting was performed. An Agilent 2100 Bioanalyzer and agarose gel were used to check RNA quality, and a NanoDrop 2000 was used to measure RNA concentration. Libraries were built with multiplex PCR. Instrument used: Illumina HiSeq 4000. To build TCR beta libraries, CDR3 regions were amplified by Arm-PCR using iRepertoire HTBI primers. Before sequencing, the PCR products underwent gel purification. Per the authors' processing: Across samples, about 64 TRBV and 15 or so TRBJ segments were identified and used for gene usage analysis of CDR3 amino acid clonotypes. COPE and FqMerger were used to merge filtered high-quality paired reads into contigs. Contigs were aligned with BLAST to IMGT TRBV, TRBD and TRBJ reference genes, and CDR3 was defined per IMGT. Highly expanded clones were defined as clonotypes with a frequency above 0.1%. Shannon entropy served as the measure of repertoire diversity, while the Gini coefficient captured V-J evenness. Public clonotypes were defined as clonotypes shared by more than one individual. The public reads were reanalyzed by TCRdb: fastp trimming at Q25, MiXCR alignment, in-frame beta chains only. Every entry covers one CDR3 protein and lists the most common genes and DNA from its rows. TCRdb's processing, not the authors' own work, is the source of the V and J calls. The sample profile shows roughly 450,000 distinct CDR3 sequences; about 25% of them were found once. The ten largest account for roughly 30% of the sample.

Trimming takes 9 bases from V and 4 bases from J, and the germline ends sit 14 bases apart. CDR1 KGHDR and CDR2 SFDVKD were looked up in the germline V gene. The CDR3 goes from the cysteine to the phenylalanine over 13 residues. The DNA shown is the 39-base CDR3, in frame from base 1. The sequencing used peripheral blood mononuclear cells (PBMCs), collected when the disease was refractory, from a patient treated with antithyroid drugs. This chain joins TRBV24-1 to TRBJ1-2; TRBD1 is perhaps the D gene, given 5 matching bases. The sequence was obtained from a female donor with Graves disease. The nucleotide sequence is TGTGCCACCTCCCTGTCGAGGGGCTATGGCTACACCTTC. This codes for CATSLSRGYGYTF.